A few counts support the clone carrying this TCR beta chain. What it binds is not known. The entry originates in a study of response to subunit inactivated influenza vaccine. Per the germline V gene, CDR1 is LGHNA and CDR2 is YNFKEQ. The CDR3 covers 17 residues. J gave up 1 base and V 4 bases, and 7 bases lay outside the gene matches. Overall study results and limits: Few new T cells, the authors suggested, are recruited by each seasonal influenza vaccination.

TCRdb processed the RT-PCR reads anew with MiXCR; each CDR3 protein has one entry. The sample holds more than 700,000 distinct CDR3 sequences; approximately 21% are singletons and the top ten take about 10%. The material was PBMCs from blood, obtained around 5 days after vaccination. V is TRBV4-2 and J is TRBJ2-4; 10 bases are shared with TRBD2. The clonotype was recovered from a man over 45 who received an inactivated influenza vaccine. The CDR3 sequence: CASSLLSGGAAKNIQYF. CDR3 nucleotide sequence: TGTGCCAGCAGCCTGTTGAGCGGGGGGGCCGCCAAAAACATTCAGTACTTC.